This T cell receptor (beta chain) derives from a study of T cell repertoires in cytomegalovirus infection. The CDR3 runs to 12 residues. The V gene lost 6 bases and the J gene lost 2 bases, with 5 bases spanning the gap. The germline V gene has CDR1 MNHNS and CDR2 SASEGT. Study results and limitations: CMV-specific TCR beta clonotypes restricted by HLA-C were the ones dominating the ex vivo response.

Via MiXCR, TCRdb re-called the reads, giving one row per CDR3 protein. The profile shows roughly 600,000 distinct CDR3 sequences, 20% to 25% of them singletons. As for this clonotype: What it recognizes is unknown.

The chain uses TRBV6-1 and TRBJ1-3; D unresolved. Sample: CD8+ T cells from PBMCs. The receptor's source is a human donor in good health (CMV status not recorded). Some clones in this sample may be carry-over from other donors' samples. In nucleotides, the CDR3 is TGTGCCAGCAGGTCGGCTGGAAACACCATATATTTT. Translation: CASRSAGNTIYF.